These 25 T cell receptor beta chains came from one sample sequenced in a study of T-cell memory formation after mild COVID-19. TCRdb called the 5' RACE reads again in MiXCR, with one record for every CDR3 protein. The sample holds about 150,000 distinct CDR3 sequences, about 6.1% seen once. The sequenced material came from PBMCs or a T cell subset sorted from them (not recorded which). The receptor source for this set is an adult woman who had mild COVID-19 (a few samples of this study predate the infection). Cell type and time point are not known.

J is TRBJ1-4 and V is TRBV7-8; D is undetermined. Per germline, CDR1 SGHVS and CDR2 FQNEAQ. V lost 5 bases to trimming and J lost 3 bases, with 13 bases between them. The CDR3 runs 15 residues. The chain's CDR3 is CASSHGGRSNEKLFF. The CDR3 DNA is TGTGCCAGCAGCCATGGAGGGAGGTCTAATGAAAAACTGTTTTTT.

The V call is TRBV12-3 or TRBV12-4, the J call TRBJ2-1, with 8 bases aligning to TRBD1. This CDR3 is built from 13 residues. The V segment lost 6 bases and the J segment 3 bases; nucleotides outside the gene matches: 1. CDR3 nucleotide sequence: TGTGCCAGCAGCACAGGGGGCTACAATGAGCAGTTCTTC. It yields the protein CASSTGGYNEQFF.

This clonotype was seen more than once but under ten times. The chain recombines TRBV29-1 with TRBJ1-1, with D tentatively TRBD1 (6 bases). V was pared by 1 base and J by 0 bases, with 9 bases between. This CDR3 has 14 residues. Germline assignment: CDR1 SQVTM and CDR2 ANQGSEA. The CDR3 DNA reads TGCAGCGTTGAAGCCCAGGGGCTGAACACTGAAGCTTTCTTT. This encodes CSVEAQGLNTEAFF.

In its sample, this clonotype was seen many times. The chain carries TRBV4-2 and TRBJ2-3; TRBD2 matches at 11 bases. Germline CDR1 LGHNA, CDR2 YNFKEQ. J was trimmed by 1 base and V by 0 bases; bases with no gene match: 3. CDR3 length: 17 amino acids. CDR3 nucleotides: TGTGCCAGCAGCCAAGATCAGACTAGCGGGGGCACAGATACGCAGTATTTT. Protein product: CASSQDQTSGGTDTQYF.

The CDR3 bases are TGTGCCAGCAGCCAAGGACGGACAGGGCAGCATTTT. This gives the protein CASSQGRTGQHF. This sequence joins TRBV3-1 and TRBJ1-5, with TRBD1 identical over 8 bases. Trimming took 1 base from V and 13 from J; bases not matched to a gene: 3. Germline values: CDR1 LGHDT, CDR2 YNNKEL (reference sequence). This CDR3 contains 12 residues.

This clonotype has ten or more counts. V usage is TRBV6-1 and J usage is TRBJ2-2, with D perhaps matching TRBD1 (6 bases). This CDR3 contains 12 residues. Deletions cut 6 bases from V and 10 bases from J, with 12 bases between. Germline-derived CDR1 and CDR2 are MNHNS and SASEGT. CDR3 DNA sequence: TGTGCCAGCAGATACGGGACATTGGAGCTGTTTTTT. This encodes CASRYGTLELFF.

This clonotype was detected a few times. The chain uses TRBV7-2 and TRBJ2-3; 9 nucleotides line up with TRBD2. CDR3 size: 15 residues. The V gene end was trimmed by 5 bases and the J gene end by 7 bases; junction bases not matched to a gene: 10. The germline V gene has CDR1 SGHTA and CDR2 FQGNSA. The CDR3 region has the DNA TGTGCCAGCAGCGGCGAGGCGGGAGGGGGAAATACGCAGTATTTT. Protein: CASSGEAGGGNTQYF.

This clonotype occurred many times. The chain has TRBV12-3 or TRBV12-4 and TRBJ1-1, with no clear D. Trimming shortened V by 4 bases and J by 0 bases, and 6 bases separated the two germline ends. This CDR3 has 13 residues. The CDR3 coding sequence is TGTGCCAGCAGTTATATATTGAACACTGAAGCTTTCTTT. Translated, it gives CASSYILNTEAFF.

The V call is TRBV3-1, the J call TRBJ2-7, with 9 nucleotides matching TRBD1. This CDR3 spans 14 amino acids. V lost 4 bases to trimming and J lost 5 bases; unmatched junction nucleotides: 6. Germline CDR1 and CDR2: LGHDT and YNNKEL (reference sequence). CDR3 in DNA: TGTGCCAGCAGCCGGCGGGACAGGGAGGACGAGCAGTACTTC. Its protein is CASSRRDREDEQYF.

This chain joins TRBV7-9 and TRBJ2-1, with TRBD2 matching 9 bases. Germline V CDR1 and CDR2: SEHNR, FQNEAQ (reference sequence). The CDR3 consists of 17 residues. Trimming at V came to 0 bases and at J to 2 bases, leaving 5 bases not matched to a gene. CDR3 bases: TGTGCCAGCAGCTTAGCCGGACTAGCGTCCCCCTACAATGAGCAGTTCTTC. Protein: CASSLAGLASPYNEQFF.

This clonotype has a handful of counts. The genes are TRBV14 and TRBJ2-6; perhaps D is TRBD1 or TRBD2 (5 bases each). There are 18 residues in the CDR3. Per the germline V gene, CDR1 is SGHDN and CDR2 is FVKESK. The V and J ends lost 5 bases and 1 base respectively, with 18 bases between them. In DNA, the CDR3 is TGTGCCAGCAGCGCCCGGGACGTACCTAGGTCTGGGGCCAACGTCCTGACTTTC. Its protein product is CASSARDVPRSGANVLTF.

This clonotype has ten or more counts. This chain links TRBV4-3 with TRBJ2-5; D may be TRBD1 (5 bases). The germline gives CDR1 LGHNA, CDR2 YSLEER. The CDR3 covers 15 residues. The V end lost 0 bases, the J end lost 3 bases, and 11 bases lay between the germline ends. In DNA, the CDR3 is TGCGCCAGCAGCCAAGAACGGCAGGGTGAAGAGACCCAGTACTTC. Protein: CASSQERQGEETQYF.

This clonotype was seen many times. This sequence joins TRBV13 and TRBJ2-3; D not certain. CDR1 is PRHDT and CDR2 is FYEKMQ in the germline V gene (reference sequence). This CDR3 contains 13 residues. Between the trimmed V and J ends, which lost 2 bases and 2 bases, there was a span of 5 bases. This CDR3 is CASSLRTTDTQYF. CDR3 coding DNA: TGTGCCAGCAGCTTAAGGACCACAGATACGCAGTATTTT. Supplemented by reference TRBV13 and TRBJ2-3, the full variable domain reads AAGVIQSPRHLIKEKRETATLKCYPIPRHDTVYWYQQGPGQDPQFLISFYEKMQSDKGSIPDRFSAQQFSDYHSELNMSSLELGDSALYFCASSLRTTDTQYFGPGTRLTVL.

The CDR3 region has the DNA TGTGCCAGCAGCTTACAAGCTAGCGGGGGGGGCTCCTACAATGAGCAGTTCTTC. Protein product: CASSLQASGGGSYNEQFF. The chain has TRBV11-2 and TRBJ2-1; TRBD2 matches at 12 bases. With V trimmed by 2 bases and J by 0 bases, 5 bases remained unmatched. The CDR3 totals 18 residues. The germline V gene has CDR1 SGHAT and CDR2 FQNNGV.

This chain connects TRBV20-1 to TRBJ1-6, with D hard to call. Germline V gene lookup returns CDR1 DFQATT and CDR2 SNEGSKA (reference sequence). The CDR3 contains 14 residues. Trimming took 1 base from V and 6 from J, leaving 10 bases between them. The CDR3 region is CSARGVLLNSPLHF. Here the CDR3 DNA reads TGCAGTGCTAGAGGGGTCTTGCTTAATTCACCCCTCCACTTT.

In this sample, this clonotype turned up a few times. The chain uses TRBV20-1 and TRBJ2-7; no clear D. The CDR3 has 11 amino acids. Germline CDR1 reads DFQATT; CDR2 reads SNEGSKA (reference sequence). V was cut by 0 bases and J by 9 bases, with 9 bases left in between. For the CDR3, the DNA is TGCAGTGCTAGAGATCCTATCGGGCAGTACTTC. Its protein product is CSARDPIGQYF.

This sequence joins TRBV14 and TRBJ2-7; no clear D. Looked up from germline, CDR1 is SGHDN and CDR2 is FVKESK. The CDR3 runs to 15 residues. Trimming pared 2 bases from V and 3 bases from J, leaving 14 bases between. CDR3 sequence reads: CASSQLSTLSYEQYF. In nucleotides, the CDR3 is TGTGCCAGCAGCCAACTCTCAACCCTGAGCTACGAGCAGTACTTC. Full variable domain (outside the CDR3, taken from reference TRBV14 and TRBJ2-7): EAGVTQFPSHSVIEKGQTVTLRCDPISGHDNLYWYRRVMGKEIKFLLHFVKESKQDESGMPNNRFLAERTGGTYSTLKVQPAELEDSGVYFCASSQLSTLSYEQYFGPGTRLTVT.

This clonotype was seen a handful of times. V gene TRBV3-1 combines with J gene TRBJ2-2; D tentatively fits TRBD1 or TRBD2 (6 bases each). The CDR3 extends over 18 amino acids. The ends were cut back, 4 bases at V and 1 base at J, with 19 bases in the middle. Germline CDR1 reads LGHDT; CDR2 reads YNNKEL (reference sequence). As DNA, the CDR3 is TGTGCCAGCAGCCCCGCCGGTTGGGGGGCGGGGAACACCGGGGAGCTGTTTTTT. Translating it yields CASSPAGWGAGNTGELFF.

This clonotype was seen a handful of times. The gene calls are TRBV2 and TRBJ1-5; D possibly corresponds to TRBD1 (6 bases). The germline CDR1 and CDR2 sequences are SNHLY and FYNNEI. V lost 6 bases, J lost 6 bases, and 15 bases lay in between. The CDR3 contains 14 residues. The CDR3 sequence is CASRALSQGQPQHF. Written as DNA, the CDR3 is TGTGCCAGCAGGGCCCTCTCACAGGGTCAGCCCCAGCATTTT.

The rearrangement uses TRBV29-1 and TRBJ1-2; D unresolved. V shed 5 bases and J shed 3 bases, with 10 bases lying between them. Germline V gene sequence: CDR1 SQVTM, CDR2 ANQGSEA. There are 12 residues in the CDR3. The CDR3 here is CSVLWGYYGYTF. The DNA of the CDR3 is TGCAGCGTTTTGTGGGGATACTATGGCTACACCTTC.

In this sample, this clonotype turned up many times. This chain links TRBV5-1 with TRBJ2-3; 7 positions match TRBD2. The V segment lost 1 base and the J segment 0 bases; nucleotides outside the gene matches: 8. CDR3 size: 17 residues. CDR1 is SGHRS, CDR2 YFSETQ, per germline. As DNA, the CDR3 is TGCGCCAGCAGCTTGTCGCCTAGCGGATCTAGCACAGATACGCAGTATTTT. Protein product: CASSLSPSGSSTDTQYF.

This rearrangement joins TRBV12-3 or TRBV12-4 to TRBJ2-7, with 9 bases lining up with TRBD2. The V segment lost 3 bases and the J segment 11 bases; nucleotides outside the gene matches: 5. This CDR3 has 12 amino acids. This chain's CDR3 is CASSLGTSMEYF. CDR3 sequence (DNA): TGTGCCAGCAGTTTGGGGACTAGCATGGAGTACTTC.

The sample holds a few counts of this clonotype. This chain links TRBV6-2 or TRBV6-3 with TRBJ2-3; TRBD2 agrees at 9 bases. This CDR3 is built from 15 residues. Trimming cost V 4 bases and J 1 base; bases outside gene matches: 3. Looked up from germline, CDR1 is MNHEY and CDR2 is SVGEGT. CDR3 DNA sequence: TGTGCCAGCAGTTTTAGCGGGAGCCGCACAGATACGCAGTATTTT. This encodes CASSFSGSRTDTQYF.

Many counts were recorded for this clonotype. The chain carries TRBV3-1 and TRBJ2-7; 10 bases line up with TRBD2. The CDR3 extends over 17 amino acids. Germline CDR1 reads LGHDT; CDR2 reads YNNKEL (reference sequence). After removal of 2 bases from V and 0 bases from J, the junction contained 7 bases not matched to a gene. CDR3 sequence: CASSQNSGGPNSYEQYF. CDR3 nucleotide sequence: TGTGCCAGCAGCCAAAATAGCGGGGGGCCCAACTCCTACGAGCAGTACTTC.

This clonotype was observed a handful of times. The CDR3 DNA sequence: TGTGCCAGCAGCTTATACTCGCTGGTCGATGAGCAGTTCTTC. Translating it yields CASSLYSLVDEQFF. V usage is TRBV7-9 and J usage is TRBJ2-1; D is unresolved. The germline V and J ends were trimmed by 2 bases and 8 bases, with 13 bases remaining between them. Germline V gives CDR1 SEHNR, CDR2 FQNEAQ (reference sequence). This CDR3 is built from 14 residues.